The clone carrying this TCR beta chain was counted at least ten times. The V segment lost 4 bases and the J segment 2 bases; nucleotides outside the gene matches: 4. This CDR3 has 14 residues. Germline CDR1 is SGHVS and CDR2 is FQNEAQ. The data originate from a study of identical twins. TCRdb reprocessed the 5' RACE reads with MiXCR, giving one entry per CDR3 protein. The sample includes over 550,000 distinct CDR3 sequences, less than 9% of them seen just once. These data are also associated with another study on yellow fever vaccine responses in identical twins.

The gene calls are TRBV7-8 and TRBJ1-1, with 7 bases identical to TRBD1. The material sequenced was PBMCs. The TCR comes from a woman between 18 and 30 years old in good health. As DNA, the CDR3 is TGTGCCAGCAGCTACAGGGGTCCCAACACTGAAGCTTTCTTT. This sequence encodes CASSYRGPNTEAFF.